These T cell receptor beta chains were read from a single sample in a study of technical replicates of blood from a few donors. Method: immunoSEQ multiplex PCR; TCRdb's copy keeps in-frame clones and lacks some. The sample comprises 45,000 to 60,000 clones, 91% of which are singletons, and about 3.7% rests with the top ten. Sequenced: PBMCs. The source of these receptors is a human donor in good health. Some clones in this sample may be carry-over from other donors' samples. Each CDR3 is given with its conserved first and last residue. A D gene is named only where the DNA matches it firmly. Only some rows state a clone size, as once, few, many or a class for expanded clones.

DNA	CDR3	V	size	D	J
TGCGCCAGCAGCTTGGGTGGCCTAGCGGCTCAAGAGACCCAGTACTTC	CASSLGGLAAQETQYF	TRBV5-1	.	TRBD2	TRBJ2-5
TGTGCCAGCAGCCAAGTCTGGGCCGCAAATGAGCAGTTCTTC	CASSQVWAANEQFF	TRBV7-2	once	.	TRBJ2-1
TGTGCCAGTAGGGGTGCCGGGGAGCTGTTTTTT	CASRGAGELFF	TRBV6-5	.	.	TRBJ2-2
TGCGCCAGCAGCCGGAACCAGGGCACTGAAGCTTTCTTT	CASSRNQGTEAFF	TRBV4-1	.	.	TRBJ1-1
TGTGCCAGCAGCCCTCGGGGTGATAGCCCTCCTTTTGGTACGCAGTATTTT	CASSPRGDSPPFGTQYF	TRBV7-9	.	.	TRBJ2-3
TGCGCCAGCAGCCAAGGCGAGCAGCGGGGGTTCACAGATACGCAGTATTTT	CASSQGEQRGFTDTQYF	TRBV4-1	.	TRBD2	TRBJ2-3
TGTGCCTGGAGGGAGCAGGGGGCCCTGGAGACCCAGTACTTC	CAWREQGALETQYF	TRBV30	.	TRBD1	TRBJ2-5
TGTGCCTGGAGTGCCGACTCCTATGGCTACACCTTC	CAWSADSYGYTF	TRBV30	.	.	TRBJ1-2
TGCGCCAGCAGCGCCGGACAGGGTTCAGGTCAGCCCCAGCATTTT	CASSAGQGSGQPQHF	TRBV5-1	.	TRBD1	TRBJ1-5
TGTGCCAGCAGCTCACTCGGGGGGAGAGAAAAACTGTTTTTT	CASSSLGGREKLFF	TRBV2	.	.	TRBJ1-4
TGCACCAGCACTCCAAGGGACAGGGTGGTTGGCACTGAAGCTTTCTTT	CTSTPRDRVVGTEAFF	TRBV1	.	.	TRBJ1-1
TGTGCCACGAAGATCTGGAGCTCCTACGAGCAGTACTTC	CATKIWSSYEQYF	TRBV7-9	.	.	TRBJ2-7
TGTGCCAGCAGCCATTTGGGGGGGCAGACTAGCGGGAGGGACTATGAGCAGTTCTTC	CASSHLGGQTSGRDYEQFF	TRBV4-2	.	TRBD2	TRBJ2-1
TGCACCAGCAGCCACCGGGACAGGGAGAACACTGAAGCTTTCTTT	CTSSHRDRENTEAFF	TRBV1	.	.	TRBJ1-1
TGCAGCGTTTCACAGGGGATAACTTACGAGCAGTACTTC	CSVSQGITYEQYF	TRBV29-1	.	TRBD1	TRBJ2-7
TGTGCCAGCAGCCAAGATGGCCTAGCGGCGAACACCGGGGAGCTGTTTTTT	CASSQDGLAANTGELFF	TRBV4-2	.	TRBD2	TRBJ2-2
TGCAGCGTTGAAGTAGATCCCGGGGAGCTGTTTTTT	CSVEVDPGELFF	TRBV29-1	.	.	TRBJ2-2
TGTGCCAGCAGTTTAGCTCGGGATGGCTACACCTTC	CASSLARDGYTF	TRBV28	.	.	TRBJ1-2
TGTGCCAGCAGCGTATCAGGTTCCACCGGGGAGCTGTTTTTT	CASSVSGSTGELFF	TRBV9	.	.	TRBJ2-2
TGTGCCACATGGGGGGGATTTGGGGAGCTGTTTTTT	CATWGGFGELFF	TRBV27	.	TRBD2	TRBJ2-2
TGTGCCAGCAGCCGCGGGACAGGGTTGGTCTATGGCTACACCTTC	CASSRGTGLVYGYTF	TRBV7-9	once	TRBD1	TRBJ1-2
TGTGCCAGCTCACCCGACAGGGAGAGGAATTCACCCCTCCACTTT	CASSPDRERNSPLHF	TRBV18	large	TRBD1	TRBJ1-6
TGTGCCAGTAGGGACAGGGGCTCAACTATGAACACTGAAGCTTTCTTT	CASRDRGSTMNTEAFF	TRBV2	.	TRBD1	TRBJ1-1
TGTGCCAGCAGAAAGGAGGGGGGACTACGAGAAGATACGCAGTATTTT	CASRKEGGLREDTQYF	TRBV11-1	.	.	TRBJ2-3
TGTGCCAGCAGCACTAGCGGGAGTTCCGCAGATACGCAGTATTTT	CASSTSGSSADTQYF	TRBV9	.	TRBD2	TRBJ2-3
TGTGCCAGCTCACCGTATCCGGGACAGGGGGCGCATAGGAACACTGAAGCTTTCTTT	CASSPYPGQGAHRNTEAFF	TRBV18	.	TRBD1	TRBJ1-1
TGTGCCTGGAGTCCCAGGGACAATGAGCAGTTCTTC	CAWSPRDNEQFF	TRBV30	.	.	TRBJ2-1
TGCGCCAGCAGCCAGGGGGGCTACAATGAGCAGTTCTTC	CASSQGGYNEQFF	TRBV4-3	.	.	TRBJ2-1
TGCGCCAGCAGTGAGTTTGGACAGGGGCCGTGGGCACCCCTCCACTTT	CASSEFGQGPWAPLHF	TRBV10-1	.	TRBD1	TRBJ1-6
TGTGCCAGCAGCCAAGTTCTAGCGGAATACAATGAGCAGTTCTTC	CASSQVLAEYNEQFF	TRBV4-2	once	TRBD2	TRBJ2-1
TGTGCCAGCAGCCCGGGACTAGCGGGGGGGCCCAGCACAGATACGCAGTATTTT	CASSPGLAGGPSTDTQYF	TRBV7-7	.	TRBD2	TRBJ2-3
TGTGCCAGCAGCGTAGTAGGGGATTCTAACTATGGCTACACCTTC	CASSVVGDSNYGYTF	TRBV9	.	.	TRBJ1-2
TGTGCCAGCAGCCAAGGTGCTAGCGGGGACGAGGAGACCCAGTACTTC	CASSQGASGDEETQYF	TRBV4-2	once	TRBD2	TRBJ2-5
TGTGCCAGCAGGTCCTACGGGGATGGTGCAGATACGCAGTATTTT	CASRSYGDGADTQYF	TRBV5-5	.	.	TRBJ2-3
TGTGCCAGCAGTGGACAGGTTCTTGGGGGGCCCCAGCATTTT	CASSGQVLGGPQHF	TRBV6-6	.	TRBD1	TRBJ1-5
TGTGCCAGCAGCGTAGAGGGGGACGAGCAGTACTTC	CASSVEGDEQYF	TRBV9	.	.	TRBJ2-7
TGTGCCAGCAGCTTAGATTTGGCGGTGCGGGCTTTCTTT	CASSLDLAVRAFF	TRBV11-2	.	.	TRBJ1-1
TGTGCCAGCAGTTTATCGATAGGGGGCCAAGGGAATGAGCAGTTCTTC	CASSLSIGGQGNEQFF	TRBV27	.	TRBD1	TRBJ2-1
TGTGCCATCAGTGAGTCCCGGGCGGGAAATCCAGAGACCCAGTACTTC	CAISESRAGNPETQYF	TRBV10-3	.	.	TRBJ2-5
TGTGCCAGCAGTTACCGCGGACAGGGCTTCGAGCAGTACTTC	CASSYRGQGFEQYF	TRBV6-5	.	TRBD1	TRBJ2-7
TGTGCCAGCAGCCCCGGTCTAGCGGGAGGGCCGGGGGAGACCCAGTACTTC	CASSPGLAGGPGETQYF	TRBV11-2	.	TRBD2	TRBJ2-5
TGCGCCAGCAGCTTACAGGGGGCGGAAGGAGAGACCCAGTACTTC	CASSLQGAEGETQYF	TRBV5-1	.	TRBD1	TRBJ2-5
TGCGCCAGCAGCCAAGATAGGTCGCCTTACAGGGTTGGGTTCTATGGCTACACCTTC	CASSQDRSPYRVGFYGYTF	TRBV4-3	.	.	TRBJ1-2
TGTGCCAGCAGCGGGGCAGGCAGTCAAGAGACCCAGTACTTC	CASSGAGSQETQYF	TRBV5-6	.	.	TRBJ2-5
TGTGCCAGCACTGTAGCGGGGACATACCCCTACGAGCAGTACTTC	CASTVAGTYPYEQYF	TRBV6-5	.	TRBD2	TRBJ2-7
TGCGCCAGCAGCACCGGACTAGCTGGAGATACGCAGTATTTT	CASSTGLAGDTQYF	TRBV5-1	.	TRBD2	TRBJ2-3
TGTGCCAGCAGCCAAGTTTTGGGGGGGGGCCACTTCTTC	CASSQVLGGGHFF	TRBV4-2	.	.	TRBJ2-1
TGTGCCAGCGCCGCCCGTGGAGGCAATCAGCCCCAGCATTTT	CASAARGGNQPQHF	TRBV6-5	.	.	TRBJ1-5